This is a list of T cell receptor beta chains from one sample in a study of CD8 T cells in Susac syndrome. TCRdb passed the immunoSEQ multiplex PCR reads through MiXCR, listing each CDR3 protein once. The sample has 150,000 to 200,000 distinct CDR3 sequences, just under 95% seen once; the top ten hold 0.14%. Sequencing used CD4+ T cells from PBMCs. The origin of the receptors is a human donor in good health. The CDR3 runs from the conserved cysteine through the conserved F or W. A D gene is named only where the DNA matches it firmly. Size values are once, few and many counts, or a class for expanded clones, and some rows have none.

d_call: TRBD1; j_call: TRBJ1-6; v_call: TRBV19; clone_size: few; cdr3_aa: CASSPDRANSPLHF; cdr3_nt: TGTGCCAGTAGTCCCGACAGGGCAAATTCACCCCTCCACTTT
d_call: TRBD1; j_call: TRBJ1-3; v_call: TRBV3-1; clone_size: .; cdr3_aa: CASTDRANSGNTIYF; cdr3_nt: TGTGCCAGCACCGACAGGGCCAACTCTGGAAACACCATATATTTT
d_call: TRBD1; j_call: TRBJ2-7; v_call: TRBV29-1; clone_size: .; cdr3_aa: CSVAQGATYEQYF; cdr3_nt: TGCAGCGTTGCACAGGGGGCTACCTACGAGCAGTACTTC
d_call: TRBD1; j_call: TRBJ2-2; v_call: TRBV6-1; clone_size: few; cdr3_aa: CASSTRDRGGGGELFF; cdr3_nt: TGTGCCAGCAGCACCCGGGACAGGGGGGGTGGCGGGGAGCTGTTTTTT
d_call: .; j_call: TRBJ2-1; v_call: TRBV13; clone_size: .; cdr3_aa: CASSLTTGPQGQFF; cdr3_nt: TGTGCCAGCAGCCTAACGACAGGCCCGCAGGGGCAGTTCTTC
d_call: .; j_call: TRBJ2-2; v_call: TRBV2; clone_size: .; cdr3_aa: CASSRPGTGELFF; cdr3_nt: TGTGCCAGCAGTCGGCCAGGGACCGGGGAGCTGTTTTTT
d_call: .; j_call: TRBJ2-7; v_call: TRBV20-1; clone_size: .; cdr3_aa: CSARRGGHTYEQYF; cdr3_nt: TGCAGTGCCAGACGAGGGGGGCACACCTACGAGCAGTACTTC
d_call: .; j_call: TRBJ1-1; v_call: TRBV4-2; clone_size: .; cdr3_aa: CASSQAGGDTEAFF; cdr3_nt: TGTGCCAGCAGCCAAGCCGGGGGAGATACTGAAGCTTTCTTT
d_call: .; j_call: TRBJ2-5; v_call: TRBV7-9; clone_size: .; cdr3_aa: CASSLEPTGTQYF; cdr3_nt: TGTGCCAGCAGCTTAGAACCCACGGGGACCCAGTACTTC
d_call: .; j_call: TRBJ2-7; v_call: TRBV5-1; clone_size: .; cdr3_aa: CASSLGPDNGEQYF; cdr3_nt: TGCGCCAGCAGCTTGGGGCCTGATAATGGAGAGCAGTACTTC
d_call: TRBD2; j_call: TRBJ2-1; v_call: TRBV20-1; clone_size: .; cdr3_aa: CSAPLGGDRANEQFF; cdr3_nt: TGCAGTGCACCACTCGGGGGGGACCGGGCCAATGAGCAGTTCTTC
d_call: .; j_call: TRBJ2-5; v_call: TRBV7-9; clone_size: .; cdr3_aa: CASSIGTFQETQYF; cdr3_nt: TGTGCCAGCAGCATAGGGACATTCCAAGAGACCCAGTACTTC
d_call: TRBD1; j_call: TRBJ2-5; v_call: TRBV7-9; clone_size: few; cdr3_aa: CASSLAPWDRGEETQYF; cdr3_nt: TGTGCCAGCAGCTTAGCGCCATGGGACAGGGGCGAAGAGACCCAGTACTTC
d_call: .; j_call: TRBJ2-5; v_call: TRBV6-1; clone_size: .; cdr3_aa: CASEIRKGLQETQYF; cdr3_nt: TGTGCCAGCGAAATCAGGAAGGGTCTTCAAGAGACCCAGTACTTC
d_call: .; j_call: TRBJ1-2; v_call: TRBV27; clone_size: once; cdr3_aa: CASSLLGSAPYGYTF; cdr3_nt: TGTGCCAGCAGTTTATTGGGGTCAGCCCCCTATGGCTACACCTTC
d_call: .; j_call: TRBJ2-7; v_call: TRBV20-1; clone_size: .; cdr3_aa: CSARDPGQATYEQYF; cdr3_nt: TGCAGTGCTAGAGATCCTGGGCAGGCCACCTACGAGCAGTACTTC
d_call: TRBD2; j_call: TRBJ2-1; v_call: TRBV7-8; clone_size: .; cdr3_aa: CASSPGLAEGREQFF; cdr3_nt: TGTGCCAGCAGCCCAGGACTAGCGGAAGGCCGTGAGCAGTTCTTC
d_call: .; j_call: TRBJ2-3; v_call: TRBV4-3; clone_size: .; cdr3_aa: CASSPGLGADTQYF; cdr3_nt: TGCGCCAGCAGCCCCGGACTGGGAGCAGATACGCAGTATTTT
d_call: .; j_call: TRBJ2-5; v_call: TRBV5-1; clone_size: .; cdr3_aa: CASSSGQKETQYF; cdr3_nt: TGCGCCAGCAGCTCCGGACAGAAAGAGACCCAGTACTTC
d_call: .; j_call: TRBJ1-5; v_call: TRBV2; clone_size: .; cdr3_aa: CASSAGISNQPQHF; cdr3_nt: TGTGCCAGCAGTGCGGGGATCAGCAATCAGCCCCAGCATTTT
d_call: TRBD1; j_call: TRBJ2-7; v_call: TRBV5-6; clone_size: once; cdr3_aa: CASSFSRGPEQYF; cdr3_nt: TGTGCCAGCAGCTTTTCCAGGGGGCCCGAGCAGTACTTC
d_call: .; j_call: TRBJ1-1; v_call: TRBV2; clone_size: .; cdr3_aa: CASSDIWTEAFF; cdr3_nt: TGTGCCAGCAGTGACATATGGACTGAAGCTTTCTTT
d_call: .; j_call: TRBJ2-3; v_call: TRBV29-1; clone_size: .; cdr3_aa: CSAAADLTDTQYF; cdr3_nt: TGCAGCGCTGCAGCGGACCTCACAGATACGCAGTATTTT
d_call: .; j_call: TRBJ2-7; v_call: TRBV20-1; clone_size: .; cdr3_aa: CSARNRAGSYEQYF; cdr3_nt: TGCAGTGCTAGAAATCGGGCAGGCTCCTACGAGCAGTACTTC
d_call: TRBD2; j_call: TRBJ2-1; v_call: TRBV20-1; clone_size: .; cdr3_aa: CSARGTSGGPPSYNEQFF; cdr3_nt: TGCAGTGCTAGAGGTACTAGCGGGGGACCCCCCTCCTACAATGAGCAGTTCTTC
d_call: .; j_call: TRBJ1-2; v_call: TRBV29-1; clone_size: .; cdr3_aa: CSVDLLGDYGYTF; cdr3_nt: TGCAGCGTTGACCTCCTAGGGGACTATGGCTACACCTTC
d_call: TRBD1; j_call: TRBJ1-5; v_call: TRBV20-1; clone_size: .; cdr3_aa: CSALGQGDQPQHF; cdr3_nt: TGCAGTGCTCTCGGACAGGGGGATCAGCCCCAGCATTTT
d_call: .; j_call: TRBJ1-2; v_call: TRBV6-5; clone_size: .; cdr3_aa: CASSYSVGRGYTF; cdr3_nt: TGTGCCAGCAGTTACTCGGTTGGAAGGGGCTACACCTTC
d_call: TRBD1; j_call: TRBJ2-1; v_call: TRBV2; clone_size: .; cdr3_aa: CASSVSRDRGYNEQFF; cdr3_nt: TGTGCCAGCAGCGTAAGCCGGGACAGGGGTTACAATGAGCAGTTCTTC
d_call: .; j_call: TRBJ1-1; v_call: TRBV25-1; clone_size: .; cdr3_aa: CASSSVNTEAFF; cdr3_nt: TGTGCCAGCAGTTCGGTCAACACTGAAGCTTTCTTT
d_call: TRBD1; j_call: TRBJ2-5; v_call: TRBV5-1; clone_size: .; cdr3_aa: CASSLAQTGGETQYF; cdr3_nt: TGCGCCAGCAGCTTGGCCCAGACAGGGGGGGAGACCCAGTACTTC
d_call: .; j_call: TRBJ1-2; v_call: TRBV20-1; clone_size: .; cdr3_aa: CSARGSGAHGYTF; cdr3_nt: TGCAGTGCTAGAGGGTCAGGGGCCCATGGCTACACCTTC
d_call: .; j_call: TRBJ2-4; v_call: TRBV29-1; clone_size: .; cdr3_aa: CSAPGGYF; cdr3_nt: TGCAGCGCGCCTGGGGGGTACTTC
d_call: .; j_call: TRBJ1-5; v_call: TRBV20-1; clone_size: .; cdr3_aa: CSATVVGPNQPQHF; cdr3_nt: TGCAGTGCTACAGTTGTGGGCCCCAATCAGCCCCAGCATTTT
d_call: .; j_call: TRBJ1-1; v_call: TRBV29-1; clone_size: .; cdr3_aa: CSVESVGGEAFF; cdr3_nt: TGCAGCGTTGAATCGGTGGGAGGGGAAGCTTTCTTT
d_call: .; j_call: TRBJ1-5; v_call: TRBV4-2; clone_size: .; cdr3_aa: CASSLMGINQPQHF; cdr3_nt: TGTGCCAGCAGCCTGATGGGAATCAATCAGCCCCAGCATTTT
d_call: .; j_call: TRBJ2-1; v_call: TRBV15; clone_size: .; cdr3_aa: CATSRDRQANSFF; cdr3_nt: TGTGCCACCAGCAGAGATCGGCAGGCTAACTCGTTCTTC
d_call: .; j_call: TRBJ2-3; v_call: TRBV20-1; clone_size: .; cdr3_aa: CSARVADTDTQYF; cdr3_nt: TGCAGTGCTAGAGTAGCGGACACAGATACGCAGTATTTT
d_call: TRBD1; j_call: TRBJ2-5; v_call: TRBV6-2/TRBV6-3; clone_size: .; cdr3_aa: CASSHRDRGGETQYF; cdr3_nt: TGTGCCAGCAGTCACAGGGACAGGGGAGGAGAGACCCAGTACTTC
d_call: TRBD2; j_call: TRBJ2-5; v_call: TRBV3-1; clone_size: .; cdr3_aa: CASSQGTSLQETQYF; cdr3_nt: TGTGCCAGCAGCCAGGGGACTAGCCTTCAAGAGACCCAGTACTTC